The 3 T cell receptor beta chains below all came from one sample that was sequenced in a study of regulatory T cells in long-lasting Graves disease. Assembly of TCR beta libraries relied on iRepertoire HTBI primers together with Arm-PCR of CDR3 regions. A single record per CDR3 protein comes from TCRdb applying MiXCR to the multiplex PCR reads. The sample holds fewer than 650,000 distinct CDR3 sequences, around 15% seen once. The time point was: newly diagnosed GD, antithyroid drugs for less than 3 months. Preparation of the TCR library used RNA extracted from PBMCs. The same specimen was also included in a second study, on T cells in Graves' hyperthyroidism and ophthalmopathy.

The sequencing here drew on peripheral blood mononuclear cells (PBMCs), taken at new diagnosis, from a patient treated with antithyroid drugs. The receptors originated from a man between 18 and 35 years old with Graves disease.

Many counts were recorded for this clonotype. The V call is TRBV2, the J call TRBJ2-7; the match to TRBD1 covers 7 bases. Germline loops: CDR1 SNHLY, CDR2 FYNNEI. J gave up 5 bases and V 5 bases, and 9 bases lay outside the gene matches. This CDR3 region has 14 residues. The CDR3 coding sequence is TGTGCCAGCAGTCCGACAGGGAGACACCACGAGCAGTACTTC. Translated, it gives CASSPTGRHHEQYF.

The genes are TRBV9 and TRBJ2-3, with D unresolved. V lost 2 bases and J lost 4, with 11 bases in between. The CDR3 is 14 amino acids. The germline gives CDR1 SGDLS, CDR2 YYNGEE. The CDR3 region has the DNA TGTGCCAGCAGCGTCCGGCCCCCCCCAGATACGCAGTATTTT. This gives the protein CASSVRPPPDTQYF.

This clonotype was seen a few times. The chain carries TRBV6-1 and TRBJ1-6, with D possibly TRBD1 on 6 matching bases. V lost 6 bases, J lost 4 bases, and 16 bases lay in between. The CDR3 sequence is 16 residues long. Germline V lookup: CDR1 MNHNS, CDR2 SASEGT. The CDR3 protein is CASRDTGTTYNSPLHF. The DNA of the CDR3 is TGTGCCAGCAGGGATACAGGGACGACTTATAATTCACCCCTCCACTTT.